Listed below are T cell receptor beta chains from one sample, sequenced in a study of control samples from healthy donors and cancer patients. This table comes from immunoSEQ multiplex PCR, and its TCRdb copy is limited to in-frame clones, with some not included. Here the sample spans some 130,000 clones, more than 90% being singletons. Sequencing was performed on blood. The receptors derive from a man younger than 35 in good health. Both conserved end residues are part of each CDR3. Each record gives: J gene, V gene, D gene, clone size, CDR3 DNA, CDR3 protein. The D gene is left open where the match is weak. The listing skips clone size in some rows; elsewhere it reads once, few, many or a size class.

TRBJ2-3	TRBV10-1	.	.	TGCGCCAGCTCTAGCACAGATACGCAGTATTTT	CASSSTDTQYF
TRBJ2-3	TRBV5-5	TRBD2	.	TGTGCCAGCAGCTCCTCGCGGGGGGGCGGAGATACGCAGTATTTT	CASSSSRGGGDTQYF
TRBJ1-5	TRBV4-1	.	.	TGCGCCAGCAGCCTCTGGGTGAGCGGCAATCAGCCCCAGCATTTT	CASSLWVSGNQPQHF
TRBJ1-4	TRBV30	.	.	TGTGCCTGGGAATCCGGTCCTAATGAAAAACTGTTTTTT	CAWESGPNEKLFF
TRBJ2-1	TRBV5-5	.	.	TGTGCCAGCAGCTTCTGGGCTAGCCTAGGGAATGAGCAGTTCTTC	CASSFWASLGNEQFF
TRBJ1-1	TRBV6-6	.	few	TGTGCCAGCAGTTACTCGACCGGGGGCAGGAACACTGAAGCTTTCTTT	CASSYSTGGRNTEAFF
TRBJ2-2	TRBV9	.	.	TGTGCCAGCAGCCCTTCGATATCACCCAACACCGGGGAGCTGTTTTTT	CASSPSISPNTGELFF
TRBJ2-3	TRBV5-6	.	.	TGTGCCAGCAGCTTGGGCCCCCCCCGTCAAGCGGATACGCAGTATTTT	CASSLGPPRQADTQYF
TRBJ2-5	TRBV6-2/TRBV6-3	TRBD2	.	TGTGCCAGCAGCTATAGCGGGGGCCGAAAAATCCAAGAGACCCAGTACTTC	CASSYSGGRKIQETQYF
TRBJ2-5	TRBV4-1	.	.	TGCGCCAGCAGCCAACTTACTGGTGAGACCCAGTACTTC	CASSQLTGETQYF
TRBJ1-3	TRBV2	.	.	TGTGCCAGCATTAAGGGAGGGGACGGAAACACCATATATTTT	CASIKGGDGNTIYF
TRBJ2-2	TRBV6-5	.	.	TGTGCCAGCATAAGGGGCGGAAATTTAGCCGGGGAGCTGTTTTTT	CASIRGGNLAGELFF
TRBJ2-5	TRBV19	.	.	TGTGCCAGTACGGACGGGTTAGCTAGAGAGACCCAGTACTTC	CASTDGLARETQYF
TRBJ1-2	TRBV5-4	.	once	TGTGCCAGCAGCTTGGACGGCAGAGGGGGAAATGGCTACACCTTC	CASSLDGRGGNGYTF
TRBJ1-1	TRBV5-1	.	.	TGCGCCAGCAGCTTGGGGGCTGGGGACAACACTGAAGCTTTCTTT	CASSLGAGDNTEAFF
TRBJ1-5	TRBV2	.	.	TGTGCCAGCAGTCAAGGGGAAAATCAGCCCCAGCATTTT	CASSQGENQPQHF
TRBJ2-3	TRBV6-5	.	.	TGTGCCACTCGGCCGAGCGCCGCAGATACGCAGTATTTT	CATRPSAADTQYF
TRBJ1-2	TRBV9	.	.	TGTGCCAGCAGCGTGGACACAAACTATGGCTACACCTTC	CASSVDTNYGYTF
TRBJ1-1	TRBV4-1	.	.	TGCGCCAGCAGCCAAGATCGGGGCTCAGGGTGGGGGAACACTGAAGCTTTCTTT	CASSQDRGSGWGNTEAFF
TRBJ2-4	TRBV19	.	.	TGTGCCAGTAGTATGAACAGGGCGAAAAACATTCAGTACTTC	CASSMNRAKNIQYF
TRBJ2-7	TRBV9	TRBD1	.	TGTGCCAGCAGCCTTTTACCGACCCGGGACAGGAAAATCTACGAGCAGTACTTC	CASSLLPTRDRKIYEQYF
TRBJ1-1	TRBV4-1	TRBD1	.	TGCGCCAGCAGCTTTCGGACAGGGCCCACTGAAGCTTTCTTT	CASSFRTGPTEAFF
TRBJ1-4	TRBV9	.	.	TGTGCCAGCAGCGAGGGGGGGAGATATAATGAAAAACTGTTTTTT	CASSEGGRYNEKLFF
TRBJ1-1	TRBV6-5	.	.	TGTGCCAGCAGTTACAAGGACACTGAAGCTTTCTTT	CASSYKDTEAFF
TRBJ1-1	TRBV15	.	once	TGTGCCACCAGCAGACAGGGCGGAACTGAAGCTTTCTTT	CATSRQGGTEAFF
TRBJ2-5	TRBV5-1	TRBD2	.	TGCGCCAGCAGCCCGGGAGGGGGTCGGGTACAAGAGACCCAGTACTTC	CASSPGGGRVQETQYF
TRBJ1-2	TRBV18	TRBD1	.	TGTGCCAGCTCACCGGACAGGGGGTTGTATGGCTACACCTTC	CASSPDRGLYGYTF